This passage covers 30 T cell receptor beta chains from one sample sequenced in a study of shared clonotypes between healthy human individuals. TCRdb keeps only in-frame clones here, not all; method: immunoSEQ multiplex PCR. Of roughly 1.5 million clones listed, 98% are singletons. Sequencing was done on a sample of naive CD4+ T cells sorted from blood. Specified subset: CD45RA+ positively selected. The source of these receptors is a man under 40 in good health.

The J gene is TRBJ2-7, the V gene TRBV7-8, with 7 bases that match TRBD2. CDR3 length: 13 residues. Per germline, CDR1 SGHVS and CDR2 FQNEAQ. The J segment lost 5 bases and the V segment lost 5 bases, leaving 6 bases of the junction unmatched. The CDR3 protein is CASSPGLVHEQYF. CDR3 DNA sequence: TGTGCCAGCAGCCCAGGACTAGTTCACGAGCAGTACTTC.

V gene TRBV18 combines with J gene TRBJ2-7; D perhaps matches TRBD2 (6 bases). Trimming left V 8 bases short and J 2 bases short, with 19 bases between. Germline V gene data show CDR1 as KGHSH and CDR2 as LQKENI. The CDR3 is 15 amino acids. CDR3 region: CASARHPASAYEQYF. The DNA of the CDR3 is TGTGCCAGCGCCCGCCATCCGGCTAGCGCCTACGAGCAGTACTTC.

V usage is TRBV7-2 and J usage is TRBJ2-7; D perhaps matches TRBD1 (5 bases). Trimming removed 0 bases at V and 4 bases at J, with 16 bases between. CDR3 length: 16 residues. Germline V CDR1 and CDR2: SGHTA, FQGNSA. The CDR3 is CASSLAAEVKGYEQYF. The CDR3, as DNA: TGTGCCAGCAGCTTAGCGGCCGAGGTTAAGGGGTACGAGCAGTACTTC.

This chain joins TRBV4-3 and TRBJ2-7, with 9 bases matching TRBD1. The CDR3 contains 16 residues. The germline gives CDR1 LGHNA, CDR2 YSLEER. The ends lost 4 bases at V and 2 bases at J; junction bases unmatched: 9. CDR3 residues: CASSPGPGQGTYEQYF. CDR3 bases: TGCGCCAGCAGCCCCGGACCGGGACAGGGAACCTACGAGCAGTACTTC.

CDR3 protein: CASSLDRAKNTEAFF. The CDR3 coding sequence is TGCGCCAGCAGCTTGGACAGGGCAAAGAACACTGAAGCTTTCTTT. The chain recombines TRBV5-1 with TRBJ1-1; D possibly corresponds to TRBD1 (6 bases). Germline V gives CDR1 SGHRS, CDR2 YFSETQ. V lost 0 bases, J lost 1 base, and 10 bases lay in between. The CDR3 has 15 amino acids.

This chain uses TRBV11-2 with TRBJ2-7; no clear D gene. The CDR3 loop spans 14 amino acids. Germline lookup yields CDR1 SGHAT and CDR2 FQNNGV. V was clipped by 3 bases and J by 3 bases, with 12 bases between them. The chain's CDR3 is CASSLKHNIYEQYF. The CDR3 DNA sequence: TGTGCCAGCAGCTTGAAACACAACATCTACGAGCAGTACTTC.

The DNA for the CDR3 is TGTGCCAGCAGTGACCCGGGACGCGCAGATACGCAGTATTTT. It specifies CASSDPGRADTQYF. The chain couples TRBV25-1 to TRBJ2-3, with D possibly called TRBD1 or TRBD2 (5 bases each). Deletions cut 3 bases from V and 4 bases from J, with 11 bases between. This CDR3 comprises 14 residues. Germline lookup yields CDR1 MGHDK and CDR2 SYGVNS.

The V gene is TRBV9, the J gene TRBJ2-1, with a possible D match to TRBD1 (6 bases). V gave up 4 bases and J gave up 4 bases, with 15 bases separating them. CDR1 and CDR2 from the germline V gene are SGDLS and YYNGEE. The CDR3 sequence is 15 residues long. In DNA, the CDR3 is TGTGCCAGCAGCTTTACAGGGAACTCATACAATGAGCAGTTCTTC. Amino acids: CASSFTGNSYNEQFF.

The CDR3 DNA sequence: TGTGCCAGCAGGGGGGCGACCCAGTACTTC. Its protein is CASRGATQYF. This sequence joins TRBV28 and TRBJ2-5; TRBD1 might be the D (6 bases). CDR3 length: 10 residues. Trimming stripped 6 bases from V and 7 bases from J, with 6 bases between. Per the germline V gene, CDR1 is MDHEN and CDR2 is SYDVKM.

The J gene is TRBJ2-3, the V gene TRBV6-6; D ambiguous. Germline V gives CDR1 MNHNY, CDR2 SVGAGI (reference sequence). Trimming removed 6 bases from V and 6 bases from J, with 10 bases in between. The CDR3 runs 12 residues. DNA of the CDR3: TGTGCCAGCAGCAAACTCGGGGATACGCAGTATTTT. This gives the protein CASSKLGDTQYF.

The chain has TRBV13 and TRBJ2-5; 9 positions match TRBD1. CDR3 size: 16 residues. CDR1 and CDR2 (germline): PRHDT, FYEKMQ (reference sequence). The V segment lost 5 bases and the J segment 0 bases; nucleotides outside the gene matches: 7. This chain's CDR3 is CASSTTGTGYQETQYF. Written as DNA, the CDR3 is TGTGCCAGCAGCACCACCGGGACAGGGTACCAAGAGACCCAGTACTTC. Using reference TRBV13 and TRBJ2-5 for the parts outside the CDR3, the full variable domain is AAGVIQSPRHLIKEKRETATLKCYPIPRHDTVYWYQQGPGQDPQFLISFYEKMQSDKGSIPDRFSAQQFSDYHSELNMSSLELGDSALYFCASSTTGTGYQETQYFGPGTRLLVL.

The chain links TRBV4-3 to TRBJ2-3; the match to TRBD2 covers 11 bases. Germline V gene data show CDR1 as LGHNA and CDR2 as YSLEER. V shed 6 bases, J shed 5 bases, and the junction held 7 bases outside the gene matches. This CDR3 region has 15 residues. The CDR3 DNA follows: TGCGCCAGCAGACCCGGGACTAGCGGTTTAGATACGCAGTATTTT. As protein: CASRPGTSGLDTQYF.

The chain is built from TRBV18 and TRBJ1-1; D is perhaps TRBD1 (6 bases). Germline CDR1 reads KGHSH; CDR2 reads LQKENI. Between the trimmed V and J ends, which lost 0 bases and 1 base, there was a span of 9 bases. The CDR3 totals 15 residues. CDR3 nucleotides: TGTGCCAGCTCACCACCGGGGGGGGCGAACACTGAAGCTTTCTTT. Translating gives CASSPPGGANTEAFF.

V gene TRBV20-1 combines with J gene TRBJ2-7; 8 bases line up with TRBD1. V shed 8 bases and J 7 bases; nucleotides not matched to a gene: 7. The CDR3 consists of 11 residues. Germline V CDR1 and CDR2: DFQATT, SNEGSKA (reference sequence). The CDR3 spells CSLGRGHEQYF. CDR3 bases: TGCAGTTTGGGCAGGGGGCATGAGCAGTACTTC.

The chain has TRBV6-1 and TRBJ2-7; 13 bases line up with TRBD2. Trimming cost V 6 bases and J 11 bases; bases outside gene matches: 13. The CDR3 has 15 residues. Germline loops: CDR1 MNHNS, CDR2 SASEGT. The CDR3 bases are TGTGCCAGCAGACCTTCGCCGGGACTAGCGGGGAGTGAGTACTTC. It translates to CASRPSPGLAGSEYF.

Remarks on this clone: This same CDR3 is encoded by further DNA sequences in the sample. This chain joins TRBV5-1 and TRBJ2-3, with D perhaps matching TRBD1 or TRBD2 (5 bases each). The V gene's germline CDR1 is SGHRS and CDR2 YFSETQ. This CDR3 is built from 15 residues. The germline V and J ends were trimmed by 4 bases and 0 bases, with 12 bases remaining between them. Here the CDR3 DNA reads TGCGCCAGCAGCCGGGACCGACCTAGCACAGATACGCAGTATTTT. This encodes CASSRDRPSTDTQYF.

The chain links TRBV5-4 to TRBJ1-2, with TRBD1 matching over 7 bases. The ends lost 4 bases at V and 3 bases at J; junction bases unmatched: 6. The V gene's germline CDR1 is SGHNT and CDR2 YYREEE (reference sequence). The CDR3 extends over 14 amino acids. The CDR3 protein is CASSTQGVDYGYTF. CDR3 sequence (DNA): TGTGCCAGCAGCACTCAGGGGGTGGACTATGGCTACACCTTC.

The J gene is TRBJ2-7, the V gene TRBV6-1; 9 positions agree with TRBD2. J was trimmed by 3 bases and V by 6 bases; bases with no gene match: 6. The CDR3 is 14 amino acids. CDR1 and CDR2 from the germline V gene are MNHNS and SASEGT. The CDR3: CASSALAGRYEQYF. CDR3 in DNA: TGTGCCAGCAGCGCCCTAGCGGGACGCTACGAGCAGTACTTC.

Comment on this clone: This sample also contains other DNA sequences that code for the same CDR3. This rearrangement joins TRBV28 to TRBJ2-7, with TRBD2 matching 11 bases. In germline, CDR1 is MDHEN, CDR2 SYDVKM. This CDR3 has 15 amino acids. The V gene end was trimmed by 5 bases and the J gene end by 2 bases; junction bases not matched to a gene: 5. CDR3 coding DNA: TGTGCCAGCAGTCCAACTAGCGGGAGAGCCTACGAGCAGTACTTC. This sequence encodes CASSPTSGRAYEQYF.

This clone was seen once. DNA of the CDR3: TGTGCCATCAGTGAATGGGGACGGGACAATGAGCAGTTCTTC. Its translation: CAISEWGRDNEQFF. The J gene is TRBJ2-1, the V gene TRBV10-3; D may match TRBD1 or TRBD2 (5 bases each). V lost 3 bases and J 5 bases, leaving 11 bases between the germline ends. There are 14 residues in the CDR3. Germline loops: CDR1 ENHRY, CDR2 SYGVKD.

J is TRBJ2-7 and V is TRBV9; D not certain. V gave up 0 bases and J gave up 0 bases, with 7 bases separating them. There are 14 residues in the CDR3. CDR1 and CDR2 from the germline V gene are SGDLS and YYNGEE. CDR3 nucleotide sequence: TGTGCCAGCAGCGTAGAAGATTTCTCCTACGAGCAGTACTTC. Translation: CASSVEDFSYEQYF.

A word on this clone: The sample holds other DNA sequences that translate to the same CDR3. The rearrangement joins TRBV5-1 to TRBJ2-3; unclear D gene. The CDR3 length is 14 residues. CDR1 and CDR2 from the germline V gene are SGHRS and YFSETQ. V was clipped by 1 base and J by 1 base, with 7 bases between them. CDR3 in amino acids: CASSLTSGTDTQYF. The CDR3 DNA follows: TGCGCCAGCAGCTTGACGTCGGGCACAGATACGCAGTATTTT.

The chain carries TRBV7-2 and TRBJ1-5; D unclear. The CDR3 extends over 13 amino acids. Germline V gene lookup returns CDR1 SGHTA and CDR2 FQGNSA. V gave up 6 bases and J gave up 7 bases, with 13 bases separating them. CDR3 sequence (DNA): TGTGCCAGCAGTCCCACTGGAAGGCAGCCCCAGCATTTT. Its translation: CASSPTGRQPQHF.

J is TRBJ1-3 and V is TRBV28; no firm D call. In germline, CDR1 is MDHEN, CDR2 SYDVKM. The CDR3 spans 11 residues. Trimming stripped 8 bases from V and 0 bases from J, with 2 bases between. The CDR3 nucleotides read TGTGCCAGCGGCTCTGGAAACACCATATATTTT. Protein sequence: CASGSGNTIYF.

The chain combines TRBV6-5 with TRBJ2-7; D might be TRBD1 or TRBD2, each matching 5 bases. The CDR3 runs 15 residues. The germline V gene has CDR1 MNHEY and CDR2 SVGAGI. V was cut by 6 bases and J by 1 base, with 16 bases left in between. In DNA, the CDR3 is TGTGCCAGCAGCCGAAAATATGGGGGATCCTACGAGCAGTACTTC. Translating it yields CASSRKYGGSYEQYF.

With respect to this clone: This same CDR3 is encoded by further DNA sequences in the sample. This sequence joins TRBV5-4 and TRBJ2-3; no firm D call. The V gene lost 4 bases and the J gene lost 0 bases, with 6 bases spanning the gap. The CDR3 length is 13 residues. The germline V gene encodes CDR1 SGHNT and CDR2 YYREEE (reference sequence). The CDR3 region has the DNA TGTGCCAGCAGCCTCAGTAGCACAGATACGCAGTATTTT. It codes for CASSLSSTDTQYF.

This chain uses TRBV5-1 with TRBJ2-5; 9 positions match TRBD1. Germline lookup yields CDR1 SGHRS and CDR2 YFSETQ. The CDR3 runs to 16 residues. The junction had 11 bases not matched to a gene; V was cut back by 3 bases and J by 5 bases. The CDR3 loop is CASSSLAGQGSETQYF. In nucleotides, the CDR3 is TGCGCCAGCAGCTCCTTGGCGGGACAGGGATCCGAGACCCAGTACTTC.

The CDR3 nucleotides are TGTGCCAGCTCACTGGCTCAGTCTGGCTACGAGCAGTACTTC. It encodes CASSLAQSGYEQYF. The chain is built from TRBV18 and TRBJ2-7, with no clear D. Per germline, CDR1 KGHSH and CDR2 LQKENI. The CDR3 runs to 14 residues. V lost 4 bases and J 3 bases, leaving 13 bases between the germline ends.

The chain is built from TRBV15 and TRBJ2-6; the D is unclear. From germline, CDR1 is LNHNV and CDR2 YYDKDF (reference sequence). CDR3 length: 17 amino acids. The V end was cut by 0 bases, the J end by 4 bases, with 13 bases between. CDR3 in amino acids: CATSRDQGSRGANVLTF. Written as DNA, the CDR3 is TGTGCCACCAGCAGAGATCAAGGGTCTAGGGGGGCCAACGTCCTGACTTTC. Full variable domain (remainder filled in from reference TRBV15 and TRBJ2-6): DAMVIQNPRYQVTQFGKPVTLSCSQTLNHNVMYWYQQKSSQAPKLLFHYYDKDFNNEADTPDNFQSRRPNTSFCFLDIRSPGLGDTAMYLCATSRDQGSRGANVLTFGAGSRLTVL.

This clone appeared a single time. The chain has TRBV20-1 and TRBJ2-7; possible D gene TRBD1, 5 bases. Per the germline V gene, CDR1 is DFQATT and CDR2 is SNEGSKA (reference sequence). V dropped 6 bases and J dropped 9 bases, with 15 bases sitting between them. The CDR3 length is 11 residues. The CDR3: CSAQGWLWQYF. The CDR3 coding sequence is TGCAGTGCCCAGGGTTGGTTGTGGCAGTACTTC.